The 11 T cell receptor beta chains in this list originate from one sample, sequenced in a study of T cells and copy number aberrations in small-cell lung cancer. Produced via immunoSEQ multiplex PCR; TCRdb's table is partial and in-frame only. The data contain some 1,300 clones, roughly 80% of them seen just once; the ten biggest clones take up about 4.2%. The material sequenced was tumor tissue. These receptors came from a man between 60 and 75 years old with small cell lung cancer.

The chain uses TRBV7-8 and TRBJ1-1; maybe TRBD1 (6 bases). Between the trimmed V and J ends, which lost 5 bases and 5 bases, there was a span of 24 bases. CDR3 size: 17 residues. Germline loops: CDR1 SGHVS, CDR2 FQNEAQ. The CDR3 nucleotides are TGTGCCAGCAGCGCCGGTTTGGTGTCTGGCAGGGGAACTGAAGCTTTCTTT. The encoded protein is CASSAGLVSGRGTEAFF. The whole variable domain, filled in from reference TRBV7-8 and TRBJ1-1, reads GAGVSQSPRYKVAKRGQDVALRCDPISGHVSLFWYQQALGQGPEFLTYFQNEAQLDKSGLPSDRFFAERPEGSVSTLKIQRTQQEDSAVYLCASSAGLVSGRGTEAFFGQGTRLTVV.

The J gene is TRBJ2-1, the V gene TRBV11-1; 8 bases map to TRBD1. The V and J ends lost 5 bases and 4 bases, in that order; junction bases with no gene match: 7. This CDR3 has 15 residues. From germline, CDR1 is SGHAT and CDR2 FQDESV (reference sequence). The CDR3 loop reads CASSAGQGLYNEQFF. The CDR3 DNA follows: TGTGCCAGCAGCGCCGGACAGGGATTATACAATGAGCAGTTCTTC.

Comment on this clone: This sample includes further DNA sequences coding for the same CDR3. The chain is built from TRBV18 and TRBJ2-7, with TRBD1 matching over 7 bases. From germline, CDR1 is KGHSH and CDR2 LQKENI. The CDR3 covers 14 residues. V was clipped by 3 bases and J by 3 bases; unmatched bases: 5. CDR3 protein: CASSPRQGVYEQYF. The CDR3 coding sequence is TGTGCCAGCTCACCGCGACAGGGAGTCTACGAGCAGTACTTC.

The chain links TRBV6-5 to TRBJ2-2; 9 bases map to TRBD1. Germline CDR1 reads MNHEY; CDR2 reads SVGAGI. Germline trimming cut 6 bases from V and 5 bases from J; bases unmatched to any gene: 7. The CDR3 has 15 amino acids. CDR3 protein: CASRTGTGLTGELFF. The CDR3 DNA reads TGTGCCAGCAGAACCGGGACAGGGTTAACCGGGGAGCTGTTTTTT.

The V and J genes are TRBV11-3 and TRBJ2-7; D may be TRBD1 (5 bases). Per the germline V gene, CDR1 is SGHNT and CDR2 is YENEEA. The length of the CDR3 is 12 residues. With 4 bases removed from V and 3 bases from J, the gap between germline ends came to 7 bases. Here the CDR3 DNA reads TGTGCCAGCAGCTCCAGGGTCTACGAGCAGTACTTC. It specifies CASSSRVYEQYF.

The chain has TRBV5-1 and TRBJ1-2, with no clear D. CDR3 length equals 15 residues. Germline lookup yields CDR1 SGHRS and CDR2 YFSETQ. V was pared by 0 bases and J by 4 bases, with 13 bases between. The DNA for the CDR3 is TGCGCCAGCAGCTTGGGGCTTCCTAGTTCCTATGGCTACACCTTC. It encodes CASSLGLPSSYGYTF.

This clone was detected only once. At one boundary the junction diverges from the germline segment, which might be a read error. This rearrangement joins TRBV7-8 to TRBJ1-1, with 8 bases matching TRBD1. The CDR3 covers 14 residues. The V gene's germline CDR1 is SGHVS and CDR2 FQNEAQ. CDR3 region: CASSTRTGQTEVFF. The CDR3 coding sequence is TGTGCCAGCAGCACGAGGACAGGGCAGACTGAAGTTTTCTTT.

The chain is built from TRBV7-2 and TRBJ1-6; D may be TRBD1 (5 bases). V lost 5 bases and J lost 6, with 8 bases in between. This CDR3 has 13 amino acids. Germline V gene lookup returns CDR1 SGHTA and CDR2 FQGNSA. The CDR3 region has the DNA TGTGCCAGCAGCCAGACAGTTAATTCACCCCTCCACTTT. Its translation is CASSQTVNSPLHF.

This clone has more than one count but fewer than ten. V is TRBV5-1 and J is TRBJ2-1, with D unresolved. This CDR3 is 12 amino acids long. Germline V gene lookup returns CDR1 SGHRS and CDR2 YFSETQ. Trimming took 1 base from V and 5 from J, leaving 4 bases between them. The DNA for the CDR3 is TGCGCCAGCAGCTTGACTCACAATGAGCAGTTCTTC. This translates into CASSLTHNEQFF.

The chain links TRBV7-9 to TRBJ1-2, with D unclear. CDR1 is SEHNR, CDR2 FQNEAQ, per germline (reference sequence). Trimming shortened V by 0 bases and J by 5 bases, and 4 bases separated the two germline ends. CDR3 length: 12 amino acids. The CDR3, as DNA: TGTGCCAGCAGCTTAGCCCAATATGGCTACACCTTC. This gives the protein CASSLAQYGYTF.

CDR3 in DNA: TGTGCCAGCAGCCCTTGGGACAGGGGGCGGGACGAGCAGTACTTC. It is translated as CASSPWDRGRDEQYF. This chain joins TRBV7-2 and TRBJ2-7; 12 nucleotides match TRBD1. CDR1 and CDR2 (germline): SGHTA, FQGNSA. V shed 5 bases, J shed 5 bases, and the junction held 7 bases outside the gene matches. The CDR3 runs to 15 residues.